This is a list of T cell receptor beta chains from one sample in a study of blood T cell repertoires in COVID-19. Profiled with immunoSEQ multiplex PCR; TCRdb holds only in-frame clones, not every one. The repertoire holds about 70,000 clones, with over 80% as singletons. Specimen: peripheral blood. These receptors all come from a woman aged 55-70 years with acute or convalescent COVID-19. Both conserved end residues are part of each CDR3. D genes are given only for firm matches. Expanded clones get a size class; other rows say once, few or many, or leave the size out.

V	J	size	D	CDR3	DNA
TRBV2	TRBJ2-2	-	TRBD2	CASSLTSGGVTGELFF	TGTGCCAGCAGTCTGACTAGCGGGGGGGTCACCGGGGAGCTGTTTTTT
TRBV4-2	TRBJ2-7	-	TRBD2	CASSLTSGYEQYF	TGTGCCAGCAGCCTTACTAGCGGATACGAGCAGTACTTC
TRBV6-5	TRBJ1-2	once	TRBD1	CASSSGTGGNYGYTF	TGTGCCAGCAGTTCAGGGACAGGGGGGAACTATGGCTACACCTTC
TRBV27	TRBJ2-7	-	-	CASSSMSGPVGEQYF	TGTGCCAGCAGTTCCATGTCTGGGCCTGTGGGCGAGCAGTACTTC
TRBV19	TRBJ2-3	-	-	CASRHTSTDTQYF	TGTGCCAGTAGGCACACATCCACAGATACGCAGTATTTT
TRBV3-1/TRBV3-2	TRBJ2-5	-	-	CASSTRSGAYQETQYF	TGTGCCAGCAGCACAAGAAGCGGAGCATACCAAGAGACCCAGTACTTC
TRBV7-2	TRBJ2-2	-	TRBD2	CASRSGRKTGELFF	TGTGCCAGCAGGAGCGGGAGGAAGACCGGGGAGCTGTTTTTT
TRBV7-9	TRBJ1-1	-	TRBD1	CASSDPGQGVRRMNTEAFF	TGTGCCAGCAGCGATCCGGGACAGGGGGTGAGGCGAATGAACACTGAAGCTTTCTTT
TRBV7-2	TRBJ1-5	-	-	CASSLVATSNQPQHF	TGTGCCAGCAGCTTAGTTGCTACTAGCAATCAGCCCCAGCATTTT
TRBV30	TRBJ1-2	-	-	CAWSVYRVGYGYTF	TGTGCCTGGAGTGTCTACAGGGTGGGCTATGGCTACACCTTC
TRBV6-5	TRBJ1-2	few	TRBD1	CASSPGGPDYGYTF	TGTGCCAGCAGTCCAGGGGGCCCTGACTATGGCTACACCTTC
TRBV3-1/TRBV3-2	TRBJ1-4	few	-	CASQGLGREKLFF	TGTGCCAGCCAGGGGCTGGGCAGGGAAAAACTGTTTTTT
TRBV7-8	TRBJ1-1	few	TRBD1	CASSTPGGTGGLRTEAFF	TGTGCCAGCAGCACGCCTGGCGGGACAGGGGGCTTAAGGACTGAAGCTTTCTTT
TRBV11-2	TRBJ2-7	-	TRBD2	CASSLGLAAPYEQYF	TGTGCCAGCAGCTTAGGCCTAGCGGCTCCCTACGAGCAGTACTTC
TRBV5-1	TRBJ2-6	-	TRBD1	CASSLAGQGGTGANVLTF	TGCGCCAGCAGCTTGGCGGGACAGGGGGGTACTGGGGCCAACGTCCTGACTTTC
TRBV6-5	TRBJ1-1	-	-	CASSNTGNTEAFF	TGTGCCAGCAGCAACACAGGGAACACTGAAGCTTTCTTT
TRBV7-3	TRBJ1-3	few	-	CASSLGPGNTIYF	TGTGCCAGCAGCTTAGGCCCGGGAAACACCATATATTTT
TRBV4-1	TRBJ1-4	-	-	CASSQAPGLNEKLFF	TGCGCCAGCAGCCAAGCCCCAGGGTTAAATGAAAAACTGTTTTTT
TRBV5-1	TRBJ1-2	-	-	CASSLDFNGYTF	TGCGCCAGCAGCCTGGACTTTAATGGCTACACCTTC
TRBV6-2/TRBV6-3	TRBJ2-3	-	-	CASSYSAARGDTQYF	TGTGCCAGCAGTTACTCGGCGGCGCGTGGAGATACGCAGTATTTT
TRBV27	TRBJ2-5	-	TRBD2	CASSARIAGGRETQYF	TGTGCCAGCAGTGCCCGGATAGCGGGGGGCCGGGAGACCCAGTACTTC
TRBV5-1	TRBJ2-3	-	TRBD1	CASSFSGQGAADTQYF	TGCGCCAGCAGCTTTTCGGGACAGGGGGCAGCAGATACGCAGTATTTT
TRBV5-1	TRBJ2-3	-	TRBD2	CASSSLASGGARDTQYF	TGCGCCAGCAGCTCTCTCGCTAGCGGGGGGGCTAGGGATACGCAGTATTTT
TRBV6-6	TRBJ2-7	-	-	CASSFPSVYEQYF	TGTGCCAGCAGTTTTCCCTCGGTCTACGAGCAGTACTTC
TRBV19	TRBJ2-5	-	-	CASSIRGVPTQYF	TGTGCCAGTAGTATACGGGGAGTCCCCACCCAGTACTTC
TRBV7-9	TRBJ1-6	-	-	CASSSSSGSYNSPLHF	TGTGCCAGCAGCTCTAGCTCCGGGTCTTATAATTCACCCCTCCACTTT
TRBV19	TRBJ1-5	-	-	CASSTRTGGNQPQHF	TGTGCCAGTAGTACCCGGACGGGGGGCAATCAGCCCCAGCATTTT
TRBV5-1	TRBJ2-5	-	TRBD2	CASSRQTSALSETQYF	TGCGCCAGCAGCCGTCAGACTAGCGCCCTGTCGGAGACCCAGTACTTC
TRBV18	TRBJ2-3	-	-	CASSTRTGLSTDTQYF	TGTGCCAGCTCGACCAGGACGGGACTCAGCACAGATACGCAGTATTTT
TRBV5-1	TRBJ1-2	-	TRBD1	CASSSGQGQGSNCYTF	TGCGCCAGCAGCTCGGGTCAGGGACAGGGGAGTAATTGCTACACCTTC
TRBV28	TRBJ1-5	-	TRBD1	CASRTGLQPQHF	TGTGCCAGCAGGACAGGGTTACAGCCCCAGCATTTT
TRBV28	TRBJ2-1	-	TRBD2	CASVTSGINEQFF	TGTGCCAGCGTGACTAGCGGGATTAATGAGCAGTTCTTC
TRBV4-1	TRBJ1-2	-	-	CASSQDLYKVAGYTF	TGCGCCAGCAGCCAAGACTTGTACAAAGTCGCCGGCTACACCTTC
TRBV20-1	TRBJ2-5	-	-	CTTGAETQYF	TGCACCACTGGGGCGGAGACCCAGTACTTC
TRBV30	TRBJ1-5	-	-	CAWSRDNLPNQPQHF	TGTGCCTGGAGTAGGGACAACCTACCCAATCAGCCCCAGCATTTT
TRBV3-1/TRBV3-2	TRBJ2-7	-	-	CASSQVSYEQYF	TGTGCCAGCAGCCAAGTGTCTTACGAGCAGTACTTC
TRBV5-1	TRBJ2-3	-	TRBD2	CASSWGGSGSSTDTQYF	TGCGCCAGCAGCTGGGGTGGTAGCGGGAGTTCCACAGATACGCAGTATTTT
TRBV7-8	TRBJ2-7	-	-	CASSLRTAYEQYF	TGTGCCAGCAGCTTGAGGACAGCCTACGAGCAGTACTTC
TRBV27	TRBJ1-4	-	-	CASSLIRVNGNEKLFF	TGTGCCAGCAGTTTGATCAGGGTCAATGGTAATGAAAAACTGTTTTTT
TRBV5-1	TRBJ2-1	once	TRBD2	CASSLAAGVSYNEQFF	TGCGCCAGCAGCTTGGCAGCGGGGGTCTCCTACAATGAGCAGTTCTTC
TRBV28	TRBJ1-2	-	TRBD1	CASITGGPFPNYGYTF	TGTGCCAGCATTACAGGGGGTCCCTTCCCCAACTATGGCTACACCTTC
TRBV28	TRBJ2-1	-	TRBD2	CASSLAEIRTSGRRMRVFF	TGTGCCAGCAGTTTAGCGGAGATTAGAACTAGCGGGAGGCGGATGAGGGTGTTCTTC
TRBV6-5	TRBJ1-1	-	-	CASRPQGYTEAFF	TGTGCCAGCAGACCACAGGGCTACACTGAAGCTTTCTTT
TRBV24-1	TRBJ1-2	-	TRBD1	CATSPGTASYGYTF	TGTGCCACCAGTCCCGGGACAGCGTCCTATGGCTACACCTTC
TRBV27	TRBJ1-3	-	-	CASSLGRGNTIYF	TGTGCCAGCAGTTTAGGCAGGGGTAACACCATATATTTT
TRBV19	TRBJ2-6	-	TRBD1	CASSIAGQGYSGANVLTF	TGTGCCAGTAGTATCGCTGGACAGGGGTATTCTGGGGCCAACGTCCTGACTTTC
TRBV6-2/TRBV6-3	TRBJ2-3	-	TRBD2	CASSYSPQRGVSF	TGTGCCAGCAGTTACTCTCCCCAGCGGGGGGTCAGTTTT
TRBV24-1	TRBJ2-2	-	TRBD2	CATRASGSTGELFF	TGTGCCACCCGAGCTAGCGGGAGTACCGGGGAGCTGTTTTTT